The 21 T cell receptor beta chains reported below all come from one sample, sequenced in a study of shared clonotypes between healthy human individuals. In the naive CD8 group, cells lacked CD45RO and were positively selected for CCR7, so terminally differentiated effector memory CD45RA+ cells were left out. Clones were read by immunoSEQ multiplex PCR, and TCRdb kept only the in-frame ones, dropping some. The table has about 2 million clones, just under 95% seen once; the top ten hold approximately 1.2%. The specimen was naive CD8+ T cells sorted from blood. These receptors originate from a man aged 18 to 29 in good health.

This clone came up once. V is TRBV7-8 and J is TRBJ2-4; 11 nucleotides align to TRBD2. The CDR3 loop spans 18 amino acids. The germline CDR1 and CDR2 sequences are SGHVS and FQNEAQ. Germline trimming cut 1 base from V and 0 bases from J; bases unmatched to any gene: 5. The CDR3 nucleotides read TGTGCCAGCAGCTTAGGCCTAGCGGGAGGATTAGCCAAAAACATTCAGTACTTC. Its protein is CASSLGLAGGLAKNIQYF. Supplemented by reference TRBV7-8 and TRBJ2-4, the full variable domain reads GAGVSQSPRYKVAKRGQDVALRCDPISGHVSLFWYQQALGQGPEFLTYFQNEAQLDKSGLPSDRFFAERPEGSVSTLKIQRTQQEDSAVYLCASSLGLAGGLAKNIQYFGAGTRLSVL.

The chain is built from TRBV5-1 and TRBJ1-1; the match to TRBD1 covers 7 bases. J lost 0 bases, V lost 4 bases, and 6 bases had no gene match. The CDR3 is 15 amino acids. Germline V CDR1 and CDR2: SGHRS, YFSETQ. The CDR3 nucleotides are TGCGCCAGCAGCCTCCAACAGGGGATGAACACTGAAGCTTTCTTT. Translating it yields CASSLQQGMNTEAFF. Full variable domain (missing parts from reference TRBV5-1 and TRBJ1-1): KAGVTQTPRYLIKTRGQQVTLSCSPISGHRSVSWYQQTPGQGLQFLFEYFSETQRNKGNFPGRFSGRQFSNSRSEMNVSTLELGDSALYLCASSLQQGMNTEAFFGQGTRLTVV.

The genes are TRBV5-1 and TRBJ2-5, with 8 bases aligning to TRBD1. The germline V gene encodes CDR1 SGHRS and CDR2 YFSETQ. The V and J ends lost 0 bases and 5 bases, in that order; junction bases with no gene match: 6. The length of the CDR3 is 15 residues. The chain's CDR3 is CASSLDPGQGETQYF. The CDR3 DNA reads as TGCGCCAGCAGCTTGGACCCCGGACAGGGCGAGACCCAGTACTTC.

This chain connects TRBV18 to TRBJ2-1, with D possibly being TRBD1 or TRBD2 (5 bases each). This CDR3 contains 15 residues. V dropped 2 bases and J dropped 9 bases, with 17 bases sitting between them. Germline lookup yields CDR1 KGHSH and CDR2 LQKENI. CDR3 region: CASSPSEPPRGEQFF. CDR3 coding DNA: TGTGCCAGCTCACCATCGGAGCCCCCGAGGGGTGAGCAGTTCTTC.

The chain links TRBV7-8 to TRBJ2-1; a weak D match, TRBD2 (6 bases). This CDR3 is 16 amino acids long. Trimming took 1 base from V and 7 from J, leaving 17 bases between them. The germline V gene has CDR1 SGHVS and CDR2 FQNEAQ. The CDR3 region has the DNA TGTGCCAGCAGCTTAGGGGCGGAGGGCCGGGGGAATGAGCAGTTCTTC. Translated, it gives CASSLGAEGRGNEQFF.

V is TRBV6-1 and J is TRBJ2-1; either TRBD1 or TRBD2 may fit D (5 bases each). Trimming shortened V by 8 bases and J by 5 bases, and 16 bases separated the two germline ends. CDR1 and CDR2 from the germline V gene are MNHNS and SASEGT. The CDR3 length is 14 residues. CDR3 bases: TGTGCCAGCGGGGACGGGGTTATGAACAATGAGCAGTTCTTC. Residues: CASGDGVMNNEQFF.

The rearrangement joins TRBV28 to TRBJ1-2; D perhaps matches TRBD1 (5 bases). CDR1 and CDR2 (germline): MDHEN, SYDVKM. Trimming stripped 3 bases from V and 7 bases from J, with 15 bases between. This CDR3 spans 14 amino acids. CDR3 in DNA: TGTGCCAGCAGTTTCCCCGGAGGGGAAGGTGGCTACACCTTC. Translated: CASSFPGGEGGYTF.

The chain's CDR3 is CASSLKRGGRNEQFF. The CDR3 DNA reads as TGTGCCAGCAGCCTAAAACGGGGGGGCCGGAATGAGCAGTTCTTC. The gene calls are TRBV7-9 and TRBJ2-1; the match to TRBD2 covers 8 bases. The CDR3 is made up of 15 amino acids. V shed 5 bases, J shed 7 bases, and the junction held 10 bases outside the gene matches. CDR1 SEHNR and CDR2 FQNEAQ come from the germline V gene (reference sequence).

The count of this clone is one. DNA for the CDR3: TGTGCCAGCAGCGCAGGGGGGGGAACCCCCTACGAGCAGTACTTC. Translating it yields CASSAGGGTPYEQYF. The rearrangement links TRBV13 to TRBJ2-7; D may be TRBD1 or TRBD2 (7 bases each). The CDR3 sequence is 15 residues long. Per the germline V gene, CDR1 is PRHDT and CDR2 is FYEKMQ (reference sequence). V lost 5 bases and J lost 2, with 16 bases in between.

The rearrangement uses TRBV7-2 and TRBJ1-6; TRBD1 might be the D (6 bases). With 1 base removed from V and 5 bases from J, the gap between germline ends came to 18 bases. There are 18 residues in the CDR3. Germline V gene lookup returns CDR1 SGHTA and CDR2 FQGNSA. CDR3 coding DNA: TGTGCCAGCAGCTTAGACCCCGCCTACAGGGTCCATAATTCACCCCTCCACTTT. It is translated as CASSLDPAYRVHNSPLHF.

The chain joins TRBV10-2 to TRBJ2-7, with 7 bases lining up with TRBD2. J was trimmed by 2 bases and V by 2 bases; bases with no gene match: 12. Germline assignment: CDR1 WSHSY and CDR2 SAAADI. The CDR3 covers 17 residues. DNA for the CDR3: TGCGCCAGCAGTGAGAAGTTCGGGGGGAGTGCCCCCTACGAGCAGTACTTC. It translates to CASSEKFGGSAPYEQYF.

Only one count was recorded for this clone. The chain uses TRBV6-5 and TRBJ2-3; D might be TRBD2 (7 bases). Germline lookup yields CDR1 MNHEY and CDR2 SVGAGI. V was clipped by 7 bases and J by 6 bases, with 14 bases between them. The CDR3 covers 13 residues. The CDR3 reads CASTPGEGDTQYF. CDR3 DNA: TGTGCCAGCACCCCAGGGGAGGGCGATACGCAGTATTTT.

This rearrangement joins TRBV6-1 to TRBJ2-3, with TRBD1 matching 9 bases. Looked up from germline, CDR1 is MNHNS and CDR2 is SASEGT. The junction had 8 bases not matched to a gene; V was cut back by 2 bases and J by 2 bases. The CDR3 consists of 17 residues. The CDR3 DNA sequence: TGTGCCAGCAGTGAACCTGTACAGGGGGCCGCCACAGATACGCAGTATTTT. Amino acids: CASSEPVQGAATDTQYF.

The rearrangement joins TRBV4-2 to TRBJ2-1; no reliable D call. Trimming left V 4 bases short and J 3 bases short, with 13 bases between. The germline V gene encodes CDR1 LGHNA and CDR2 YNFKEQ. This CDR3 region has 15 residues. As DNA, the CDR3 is TGTGCCAGCAGCCCGCCCCAGGTGGGCTACAATGAGCAGTTCTTC. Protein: CASSPPQVGYNEQFF.

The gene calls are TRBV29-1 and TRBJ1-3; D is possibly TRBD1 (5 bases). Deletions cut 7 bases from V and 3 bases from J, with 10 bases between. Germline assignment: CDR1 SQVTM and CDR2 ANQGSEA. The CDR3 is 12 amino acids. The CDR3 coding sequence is TGCAGCGCCGCGGGACTTGGAAACACCATATATTTT. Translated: CSAAGLGNTIYF.

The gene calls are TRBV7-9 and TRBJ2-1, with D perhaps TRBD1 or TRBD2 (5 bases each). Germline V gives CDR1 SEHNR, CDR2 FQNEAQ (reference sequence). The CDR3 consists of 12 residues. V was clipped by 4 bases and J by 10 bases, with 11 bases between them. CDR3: CASSSPGDEQFF. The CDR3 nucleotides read TGTGCCAGCAGCTCCCCCGGGGACGAGCAGTTCTTC.

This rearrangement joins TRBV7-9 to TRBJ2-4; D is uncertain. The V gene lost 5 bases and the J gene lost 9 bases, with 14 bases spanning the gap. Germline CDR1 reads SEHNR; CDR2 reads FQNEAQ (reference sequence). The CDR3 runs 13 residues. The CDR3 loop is CASSPALARIQYF. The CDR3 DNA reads TGTGCCAGCAGCCCGGCTTTGGCGCGCATTCAGTACTTC.

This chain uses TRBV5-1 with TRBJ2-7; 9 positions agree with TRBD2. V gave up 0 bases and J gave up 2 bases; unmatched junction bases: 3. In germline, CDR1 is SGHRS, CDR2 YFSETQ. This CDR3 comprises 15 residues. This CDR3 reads CASSLVPSGTYEQYF. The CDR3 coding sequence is TGCGCCAGCAGCTTGGTACCTAGCGGGACCTACGAGCAGTACTTC.

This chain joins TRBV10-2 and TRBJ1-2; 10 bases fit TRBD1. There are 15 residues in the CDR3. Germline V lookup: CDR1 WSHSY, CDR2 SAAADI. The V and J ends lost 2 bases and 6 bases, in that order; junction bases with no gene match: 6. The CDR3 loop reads CASSEVTGGADGYTF. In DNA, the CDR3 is TGCGCCAGCAGTGAGGTGACAGGGGGCGCAGATGGCTACACCTTC.

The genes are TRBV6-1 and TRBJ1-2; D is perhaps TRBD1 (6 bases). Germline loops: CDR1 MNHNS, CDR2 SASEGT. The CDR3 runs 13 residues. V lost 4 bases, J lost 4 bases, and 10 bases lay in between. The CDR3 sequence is CASSGAQGYGYTF. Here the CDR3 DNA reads TGTGCCAGCAGTGGGGCACAGGGCTATGGCTACACCTTC.

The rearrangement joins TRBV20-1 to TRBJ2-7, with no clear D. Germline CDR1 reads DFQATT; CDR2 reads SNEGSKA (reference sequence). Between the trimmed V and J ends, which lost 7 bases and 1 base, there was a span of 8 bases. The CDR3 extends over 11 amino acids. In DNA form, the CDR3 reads TGCAGTGGTAGCACATCCTACGAGCAGTACTTC. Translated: CSGSTSYEQYF.